The 7 T cell receptor beta chains below were found in one sample sequenced in a study of blood T cell repertoires in COVID-19 (dated by TCRdb to 2020 to 2022). The library relied on the immunoSEQ multiplex PCR assay. As stored in TCRdb, this immuneACCESS dataset retains in-frame rearrangements with V and J assigned. A fraction of the clones does not appear; measured against another copy, unresolved V genes explain less than half of the discrepancy, and the remainder lacks a known reason. The sample data list approximately 210,000 clones, and 92% of these were observed just once. Of the sample, 1% to 1.5% falls within the top ten clones. The sequencing sample was made of peripheral blood. The receptors come from a man aged 25 to 45 with acute or convalescent COVID-19.

This rearrangement joins TRBV27 to TRBJ2-4, with D possibly matching TRBD1 (6 bases). The germline V and J ends were trimmed by 3 bases and 0 bases, with 9 bases remaining between them. The CDR3 covers 15 residues. Per germline, CDR1 MNHEY and CDR2 SMNVEV (reference sequence). CDR3 sequence: CASSLNRVAKNIQYF. The CDR3, as DNA: TGTGCCAGCAGTTTGAACAGGGTAGCCAAAAACATTCAGTACTTC.

V usage is TRBV19 and J usage is TRBJ1-2; 9 bases are a match to TRBD1. The CDR3 has 16 amino acids. The germline CDR1 and CDR2 sequences are LNHDA and SQIVND (reference sequence). The ends lost 5 bases at V and 4 bases at J; junction bases unmatched: 11. The DNA for the CDR3 is TGTGCCAGTAGTTGGGGACAGGGTGGAAATCTCTATGGCTACACCTTC. Translation gives CASSWGQGGNLYGYTF.

The V gene is TRBV10-1, the J gene TRBJ1-3; D is undetermined. CDR3 size: 15 residues. The ends were cut back, 7 bases at V and 0 bases at J, with 13 bases in the middle. Germline CDR1 and CDR2: WNHNN and SYGVQD (reference sequence). The CDR3 loop is CASTHAEDSGNTIYF. The CDR3 DNA sequence: TGCGCCAGCACACACGCAGAAGACTCTGGAAACACCATATATTTT.

The chain joins TRBV19 to TRBJ2-2; 11 bases are a match to TRBD1. The length of the CDR3 is 18 residues. The junction had 8 bases not matched to a gene; V was cut back by 4 bases and J by 1 base. Germline CDR1 and CDR2: LNHDA and SQIVND (reference sequence). The CDR3 loop is CASSTHYGTGGNTGELFF. DNA for the CDR3: TGTGCCAGTAGTACTCACTACGGGACAGGGGGGAACACCGGGGAGCTGTTTTTT.

The V and J genes are TRBV5-4 and TRBJ2-7; D possibly corresponds to TRBD2 (5 bases). The CDR3 consists of 14 residues. V shed 3 bases and J shed 3 bases, with 13 bases lying between them. Looked up from germline, CDR1 is SGHNT and CDR2 is YYREEE (reference sequence). For the CDR3, the DNA is TGTGCCAGCAGCTCCGAGCGGTTGAACTACGAGCAGTACTTC. It encodes CASSSERLNYEQYF.

The V gene is TRBV24-1, the J gene TRBJ1-5, with D unclear. Germline lookup yields CDR1 KGHDR and CDR2 SFDVKD. Trimming pared 1 base from V and 6 bases from J, leaving 12 bases between. The CDR3 is made up of 15 amino acids. This CDR3 is CATSDFGPRSQPQHF. CDR3 DNA: TGTGCCACCAGTGATTTCGGCCCCAGGTCTCAGCCCCAGCATTTT.

This chain connects TRBV3-1 (or the pseudogene TRBV3-2) to TRBJ1-5; perhaps TRBD1 as D (5 bases). Germline CDR1 is LGHDT and CDR2 is YNNKEL (reference sequence). Trimming removed 1 base at V and 1 base at J, with 17 bases between. The CDR3 is made up of 18 amino acids. The CDR3 sequence: CASSQASRRGWSNQPQHF. CDR3 DNA sequence: TGTGCCAGCAGCCAAGCTTCGAGGAGGGGTTGGAGCAATCAGCCCCAGCATTTT.